A selection of T cell receptor beta chains follows, all from one sample in a study of T cells in localized non-small cell lung cancer. Profiled with immunoSEQ multiplex PCR; TCRdb holds only in-frame clones, not every one. Of some 2,600 clones in the sample, about 15% were seen once. Material: lung tumor tissue, obtained before any cancer treatment. These TCRs come from a woman between 35 and 75 years old with stage II lung adenocarcinoma. Each CDR3 is given without its conserved first and last residue.

V gene	CDR3 protein
TRBV28	ASSPGVSNQPQH
TRBV6-8	ATKGGAGHNSPLH
TRBV15	ATSRDGFNYGYT
TRBV28	ASRFGHWVLHSPLH
TRBV6-8	ASSYQGQGIGYT
TRBV18	ASSPPVETQY
TRBV29-1	SVGYRLDTEAF
TRBV23-1	ASSLSEAGELF
TRBV14	ASSLVGSGELF
TRBV6-8	ASSSYRVVDQPQH
TRBV28	ASSSPAGVVKNIQY
TRBV19	ASSKGQAFGEQY
TRBV18	ASSPSLIREVFSYEQY
TRBV23-1	ASSQTTGGNTIY
TRBV11-3	ASSAPLVGAYNEQF
TRBV9	ASSVGTGGTETQY
TRBV25-1	ASSEFRGGTDTQY
TRBV6-8	ASSYSPSAVYEQY
TRBV28	ASSLRGPTWGTNEKLF
TRBV6-8	ASSHRTRNQPQH
TRBV11-3	ASSPLFQSGANVLT
TRBV10-3	AISEDRGDGYT
TRBV7-2	ASSLGSGNTIY
TRBV11-3	ASSLLSISSTYGYT
TRBV11-3	ASSPRASGGTDTQY
TRBV6-7	ASSSSLQAF
TRBV15	ATSITDRGGETQY
TRBV9	ASGLAPARQF
TRBV6-8	ASSYTPGVREPLH
TRBV11-3	ASSPVTSGLEQF
TRBV5-1	ASSLATGYGEQY
TRBV6-8	ASSVVGLAGASNTGELF
TRBV11-3	ASSSSGGNTGELF
TRBV19	ASTPISSGNTIY
TRBV9	ASSPSGGGQETQY
TRBV6-8	ASSSLLTGPPLNQPQH
TRBV9	ASSFGNKLRQETQY
TRBV29-1	SVERGGSYGYT
TRBV6-8	ASSPYIVYNEQF
TRBV11-3	ASSLIRDRHFYGYT
TRBV1	ASSRGVYGYT
TRBV29-1	SVEEVRRSDTQY
TRBV9	ASSIITGENTEAF
TRBV11-3	ASSFYRPAIATNEKLF
TRBV6-8	ASSFTDPSYNEQF
TRBV4-1	ASSPGNRDRAYEQY
TRBV28	ASSLSEGGGSYGYT
TRBV11-3	ASSGDRGDGSPLH
TRBV6-8	ASREDYSYNSPLH
TRBV5-1	ASSLDWDSARNTIY
TRBV11-3	ASSLSAVTRGHTDTQY
TRBV12-2	ASSRGQLSTDTQY
TRBV9	ASSVSGATNQPQH
TRBV15	ATSRASGTNTGELF